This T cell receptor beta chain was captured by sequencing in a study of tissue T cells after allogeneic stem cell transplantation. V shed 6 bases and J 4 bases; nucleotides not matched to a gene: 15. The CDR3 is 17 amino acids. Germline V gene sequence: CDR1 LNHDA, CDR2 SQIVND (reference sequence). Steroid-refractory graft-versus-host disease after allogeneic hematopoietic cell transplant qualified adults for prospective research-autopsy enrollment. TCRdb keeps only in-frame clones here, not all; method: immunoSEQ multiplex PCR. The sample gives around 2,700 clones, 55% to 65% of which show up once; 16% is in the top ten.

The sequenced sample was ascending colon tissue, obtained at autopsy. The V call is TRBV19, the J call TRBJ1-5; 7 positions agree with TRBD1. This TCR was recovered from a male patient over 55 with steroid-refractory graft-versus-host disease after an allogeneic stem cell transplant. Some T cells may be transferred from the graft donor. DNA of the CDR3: TGTGCCAGTAGCCATTCGACAGGGTCAATCTCGAATCAGCCCCAGCATTTT. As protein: CASSHSTGSISNQPQHF.